The subject of this entry is one T cell receptor beta chain. What it recognizes is unknown. Clones were sequenced by immunoSEQ multiplex PCR, and TCRdb holds only the in-frame ones, with some missing. The data hold more than 50,000 clones, with roughly 93% observed a single time. This record comes from a study of OX40 agonist ivuxolimab in advanced cancers. CDR1 is SGDLS, CDR2 YYNGEE, per germline. J gave up 4 bases and V 2 bases, and 2 bases lay outside the gene matches. The CDR3 is made up of 14 amino acids. Whole-study findings and limits: At 0.1 to 3.0 mg/kg, CD4+ and CD8+ blood T cells expanded clonally by week 6. CD4+ T cells averaged fewer expanded clones than CD8+ T cells. Among the least clonally expanded were partial responders at 0.1-3.0 mg/kg. Antigen targets of the expanded peripheral T cells went undetermined.

The V and J genes are TRBV9 and TRBJ1-5; 8 bases align to TRBD1. This receptor was identified in an adult with an advanced solid tumor such as melanoma, head and neck, liver or kidney cancer. Material: CD4+ or CD8+ T cells sorted from blood, obtained in a trial of the OX40 agonist ivuxolimab. DNA of the CDR3: TGTGCCAGCAGCGTGACAGGGGCTAATCAGCCCCAGCATTTT. As protein: CASSVTGANQPQHF.